These T cell receptor beta chains were read from a single sample in a study of cytomegalovirus exposure and HLA in healthy donors. The table came from immunoSEQ multiplex PCR; TCRdb's copy has only in-frame clones and leaves some out. The profile shows 150,000 to 200,000 clones, 80% of them singletons. The material sequenced was PBMCs. All receptors derive from a woman aged 40 to 55 in good health and CMV-seronegative. The CDR3 runs from the conserved cysteine through the conserved F or W. The D gene is left open where the match is weak. Only part of the rows carry a size: once, few, many, or a class if the clone is expanded.

TRBV30	TRBJ2-6	NA	TRBD1	TGTGCCCGAGATACAGGGGCTGGGGCCAACGTCCTGACTTTC	CARDTGAGANVLTF
TRBV5-8	TRBJ2-2	NA	TRBD2	TGTGCCAGCAGCTTCGACGCGGGGGGGCCCTACACCGGGGAGCTGTTTTTT	CASSFDAGGPYTGELFF
TRBV7-2	TRBJ1-2	NA	TRBD1	TGTGCCAGCAGCTCCGGACAGGGGGCCTTGATTTCCTATGGCTACACCTTC	CASSSGQGALISYGYTF
TRBV5-5	TRBJ2-5	NA	NA	TGTGCCAGCAGTTGGGATGGGGGCCCCCTAGAGACCCAGTACTTC	CASSWDGGPLETQYF
TRBV9	TRBJ2-3	NA	NA	TGTGCCAGCAGCGTAGAGGGGACAGATACGCAGTATTTT	CASSVEGTDTQYF
TRBV4-3	TRBJ2-4	NA	TRBD1	TGCGCCAGCAGCCAAGGGGCATTGACAGGGACCACCAAAAACATTCAGTACTTC	CASSQGALTGTTKNIQYF
TRBV4-1	TRBJ2-3	NA	TRBD2	TGCGCCAGCAGCAGTTTAGCGGGACCCACAGATACGCAGTATTTT	CASSSLAGPTDTQYF
TRBV5-1	TRBJ1-5	NA	NA	TGCGCCAGCAGCTTGCACGCGGACAATCAGCCCCAGCATTTT	CASSLHADNQPQHF
TRBV7-9	TRBJ2-3	NA	NA	TGTGCCAGCAGCCCACTCGATTACACTCGGGGCACAGATACGCAGTATTTT	CASSPLDYTRGTDTQYF
TRBV15	TRBJ1-5	NA	NA	TGTGCCACCAGCAGAGATCGAGGGGGAAGTCAGCCCCAGCATTTT	CATSRDRGGSQPQHF
TRBV30	TRBJ1-1	NA	TRBD1	TGTGCCTGGAGACAGGGGGCGAAGGCTGAAGCTTTCTTT	CAWRQGAKAEAFF
TRBV4-2	TRBJ2-3	NA	NA	TGTGCCAGCAGCCCCCCAGTCCGGGGAACCAGCACAGATACGCAGTATTTT	CASSPPVRGTSTDTQYF
TRBV28	TRBJ2-3	once	NA	TGTGCCAGCAGTTCCGGCACAGATACGCAGTATTTT	CASSSGTDTQYF
TRBV2	TRBJ1-2	NA	TRBD1	TGTGCCAGCACCCCAGGGACAGGGGGCGATGGCTACACCTTC	CASTPGTGGDGYTF
TRBV19	TRBJ2-7	NA	TRBD1	TGTGCCAGTAGTCCCGATTACGGGACAGGCTACGAGCAGTACTTC	CASSPDYGTGYEQYF
TRBV6-6	TRBJ2-7	NA	TRBD2	TGTGCCAGCAGCCATCACCCAGGGACTAGCGCTTACGAGCAGTACTTC	CASSHHPGTSAYEQYF
TRBV5-6	TRBJ2-5	NA	NA	TGTGCCAGCAGCTCATCCCCGGGGGAGACCCAGTACTTC	CASSSSPGETQYF
TRBV5-5	TRBJ2-2	NA	TRBD2	TGTGCCAGCAGCTCAACACACAGCGGGGGGGCGGGCGGGGAGCTGTTTTTT	CASSSTHSGGAGGELFF
TRBV5-1	TRBJ1-2	NA	NA	TGCGCCAGCAGCTTGGCTGACACGGGGAGGTGGGGCTACACCTTC	CASSLADTGRWGYTF
TRBV19	TRBJ1-1	NA	NA	TGTGCCAGTAGTATCGTCGCCGGGAACACTGAAGCTTTCTTT	CASSIVAGNTEAFF
TRBV5-1	TRBJ2-7	NA	TRBD1	TGCGCCAGCAGCCCGGAAGGACAGGGCTACGAGCAGTACTTC	CASSPEGQGYEQYF
TRBV7-9	TRBJ1-2	NA	NA	TGTGCCAGCCGGGGGGATGGCTACACCTTC	CASRGDGYTF
TRBV5-6	TRBJ2-5	NA	NA	TGTGCCAGCAGCTTGTTTTTCGTCTGGGGAGTCGGGGAGACCCAGTACTTC	CASSLFFVWGVGETQYF
TRBV28	TRBJ1-5	NA	TRBD1	TGTGCCAGCAGTTTACAGGGGGGTCAGCCCCAGCATTTT	CASSLQGGQPQHF
TRBV6-6	TRBJ2-1	few	NA	TGTGCCAGCAGTTACAGCCGGGACTACAATGAGCAGTTCTTC	CASSYSRDYNEQFF
TRBV11-1	TRBJ2-3	NA	TRBD1	TGTGCCAGCAGCTTAGGGACAGGGGCCACAGATACGCAGTATTTT	CASSLGTGATDTQYF
TRBV19	TRBJ2-6	NA	TRBD1	TGTGCCAGTAGCAGTCCCGGGACAGGGTCTGGGGCCAACGTCCTGACTTTC	CASSSPGTGSGANVLTF